This passage covers 8 T cell receptor beta chains from one sample sequenced in a study of T cells in Graves' hyperthyroidism and ophthalmopathy. Amplification of TCR beta CDR3 regions used RNA as the template. During a first-round RT-PCR of the TCR CDR3, the HTBI primer set was used. TCRdb re-derived calls from the multiplex PCR reads in MiXCR, one entry per CDR3 protein. The data show some 510,000 distinct CDR3 sequences, around 20% seen once. Sequencing used blood. These receptors all stem from a man aged 18 to 29 with Graves' hyperthyroidism.

This clonotype was seen more than once but under ten times. This chain joins TRBV10-3 and TRBJ1-1; 10 bases are shared with TRBD1. Germline-derived CDR1 and CDR2 are ENHRY and SYGVKD. The junction had 5 bases not matched to a gene; V was cut back by 4 bases and J by 6 bases. The CDR3 has 14 residues. CDR3 bases: TGTGCCATCAGTGGGGACAGGGGTAGCCCTGAAGCTTTCTTT. Its translation: CAISGDRGSPEAFF.

The chain couples TRBV7-9 to TRBJ2-7, with 12 bases lining up with TRBD1. From germline, CDR1 is SEHNR and CDR2 FQNEAQ (reference sequence). The CDR3 runs 15 residues. V shed 7 bases and J 7 bases; nucleotides not matched to a gene: 11. In DNA, the CDR3 is TGTGCCAGCACCACGGGGACAGGGGGCGCGGGGGAGCAGTACTTC. Protein sequence: CASTTGTGGAGEQYF.

There are many counts of this clonotype. This sequence joins TRBV12-3 or TRBV12-4 and TRBJ2-2, with 8 bases that match TRBD1. The CDR3 covers 15 residues. V shed 6 bases and J 5 bases; nucleotides not matched to a gene: 8. Here the CDR3 reads CASRPRQGLTGELFF. The CDR3 DNA is TGTGCCAGCAGACCCCGACAGGGGCTGACCGGGGAGCTGTTTTTT.

This clonotype was seen repeatedly, ten times or more. This chain joins TRBV12-3 or TRBV12-4 and TRBJ1-5; D ambiguous. The CDR3 runs 15 residues. V was cut by 1 base and J by 7 bases, with 14 bases left in between. The CDR3 region is CASSLGRASGQPQHF. CDR3 in DNA: TGTGCCAGCAGTTTAGGACGGGCATCGGGGCAGCCCCAGCATTTT.

This clonotype occurred many times. The chain has TRBV12-3 or TRBV12-4 and TRBJ1-1; a weak D match, TRBD1 (5 bases). Between the trimmed V and J ends, which lost 6 bases and 7 bases, there was a span of 24 bases. The CDR3 has 16 residues. The CDR3 is CASSLRDGGIKGEAFF. CDR3 nucleotide sequence: TGTGCCAGCAGCTTGAGGGACGGGGGGATTAAGGGTGAAGCTTTCTTT.

This clonotype was recorded many times. The chain carries TRBV6-5 and TRBJ1-1, with D unresolved. The V end was cut by 6 bases, the J end by 2 bases, with 4 bases between. CDR1 MNHEY and CDR2 SVGAGI come from the germline V gene. The CDR3 is 11 residues long. For the CDR3, the DNA is TGTGCCAGCAGCTCCAACACTGAAGCTTTCTTT. As protein: CASSSNTEAFF.

In this sample, this clonotype turned up a few times. V and J are TRBV12-3 or TRBV12-4 and TRBJ2-7, with TRBD2 matching 10 bases. The CDR3 is 14 amino acids. The V gene end was trimmed by 4 bases and the J gene end by 4 bases; junction bases not matched to a gene: 4. CDR3 region: CASSWVAGGYEQYF. CDR3 DNA: TGTGCCAGCAGTTGGGTAGCGGGAGGTTACGAGCAGTACTTC.

This clonotype showed up just a few times. This chain joins TRBV6-1 and TRBJ2-2; 12 nucleotides align to TRBD1. Germline V gene sequence: CDR1 MNHNS, CDR2 SASEGT. Trimming cost V 6 bases and J 2 bases; bases outside gene matches: 7. There are 17 residues in the CDR3. This chain's CDR3 is CASSPGTGGVNTGELFF. The CDR3 nucleotides are TGTGCCAGCAGCCCCGGGACAGGGGGCGTTAACACCGGGGAGCTGTTTTTT.